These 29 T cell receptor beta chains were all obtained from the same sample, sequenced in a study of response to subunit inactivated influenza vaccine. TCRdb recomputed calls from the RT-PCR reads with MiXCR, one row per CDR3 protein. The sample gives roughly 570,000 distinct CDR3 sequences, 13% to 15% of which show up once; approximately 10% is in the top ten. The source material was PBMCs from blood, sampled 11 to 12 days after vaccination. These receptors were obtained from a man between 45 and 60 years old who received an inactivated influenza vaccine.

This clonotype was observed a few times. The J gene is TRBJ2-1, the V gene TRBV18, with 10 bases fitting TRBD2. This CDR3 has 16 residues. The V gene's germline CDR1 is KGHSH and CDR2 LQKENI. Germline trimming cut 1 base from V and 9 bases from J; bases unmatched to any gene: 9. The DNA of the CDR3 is TGTGCCAGCTCACCACGTCTAGCGGGAGTTTTTAGTGAGCAGTTCTTC. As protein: CASSPRLAGVFSEQFF. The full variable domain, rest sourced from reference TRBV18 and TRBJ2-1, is NAGVMQNPRHLVRRRGQEARLRCSPMKGHSHVYWYRQLPEEGLKFMVYLQKENIIDESGMPKERFSAEFPKEGPSILRIQQVVRGDSAAYFCASSPRLAGVFSEQFFGPGTRLTVL.

DNA for the CDR3: TGTGCCAGCATCGACAGGGGGTATGGCTACACCTTC. It translates to CASIDRGYGYTF. The chain has TRBV6-2 or TRBV6-3 and TRBJ1-2; 9 bases line up with TRBD1. The CDR3 covers 12 residues. Germline V gene data show CDR1 as MNHEY and CDR2 as SVGEGT. The ends lost 7 bases at V and 5 bases at J; junction bases unmatched: 2.

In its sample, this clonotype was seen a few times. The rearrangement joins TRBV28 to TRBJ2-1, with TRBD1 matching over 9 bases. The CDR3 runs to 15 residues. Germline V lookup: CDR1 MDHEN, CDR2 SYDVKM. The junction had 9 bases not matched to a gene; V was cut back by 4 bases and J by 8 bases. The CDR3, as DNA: TGTGCCAGCAGTTCCCCCGGGACAGGGAGGGATGAGCAGTTCTTC. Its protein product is CASSSPGTGRDEQFF.

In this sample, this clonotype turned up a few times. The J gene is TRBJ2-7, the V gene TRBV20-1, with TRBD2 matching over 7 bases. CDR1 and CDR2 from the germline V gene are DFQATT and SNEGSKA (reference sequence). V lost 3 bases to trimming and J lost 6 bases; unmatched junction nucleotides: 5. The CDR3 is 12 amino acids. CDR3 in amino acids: CSARGPGGEQYF. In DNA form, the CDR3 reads TGCAGTGCTAGGGGCCCGGGGGGCGAGCAGTACTTC.

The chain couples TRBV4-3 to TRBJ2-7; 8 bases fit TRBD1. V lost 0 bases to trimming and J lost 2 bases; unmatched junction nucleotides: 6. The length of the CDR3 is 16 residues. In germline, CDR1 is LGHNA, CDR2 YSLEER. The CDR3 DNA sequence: TGCGCCAGCAGCCAAGAATCCGGGACAGGCGCCTACGAGCAGTACTTC. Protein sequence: CASSQESGTGAYEQYF.

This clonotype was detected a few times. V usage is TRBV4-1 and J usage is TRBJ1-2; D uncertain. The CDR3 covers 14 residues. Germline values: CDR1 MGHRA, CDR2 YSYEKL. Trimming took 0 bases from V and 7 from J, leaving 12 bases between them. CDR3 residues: CASSQEGGELGYTF. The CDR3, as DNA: TGCGCCAGCAGCCAAGAAGGCGGGGAACTTGGCTACACCTTC.

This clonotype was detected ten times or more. The CDR3, as DNA: TGTGCCAGCAGTTACTCTGGCAGAGTGTACGAGCAGTACTTC. Amino acid sequence: CASSYSGRVYEQYF. This chain connects TRBV6-5 to TRBJ2-7; D gene ambiguous. This CDR3 has 14 residues. Trimming left V 0 bases short and J 4 bases short, with 10 bases between. Germline V gives CDR1 MNHEY, CDR2 SVGAGI.

Here the CDR3 reads CATSRDIQVSYEQYF. Written as DNA, the CDR3 is TGTGCCACCAGCAGAGATATTCAAGTTTCCTACGAGCAGTACTTC. The chain joins TRBV15 to TRBJ2-7; D unclear. Germline CDR1 reads LNHNV; CDR2 reads YYDKDF (reference sequence). The CDR3 has 15 residues. Trimming left V 0 bases short and J 1 base short, with 10 bases between.

For the CDR3, the DNA is TGCGCCAGCAGTTTCGCGACAGGGAGCTCTGGAAACACCATATATTTT. The encoded protein is CASSFATGSSGNTIYF. This chain uses TRBV5-1 with TRBJ1-3; 7 bases map to TRBD1. J was trimmed by 0 bases and V by 5 bases; bases with no gene match: 8. CDR3 length equals 16 residues. Germline V CDR1 and CDR2: SGHRS, YFSETQ.

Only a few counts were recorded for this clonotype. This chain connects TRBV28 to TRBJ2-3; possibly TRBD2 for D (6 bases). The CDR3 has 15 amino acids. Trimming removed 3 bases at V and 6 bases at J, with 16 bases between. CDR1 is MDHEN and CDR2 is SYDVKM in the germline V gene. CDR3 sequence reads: CASSLGGVDRDTQYF. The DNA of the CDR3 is TGTGCCAGCAGTTTGGGGGGTGTCGATCGGGATACGCAGTATTTT.

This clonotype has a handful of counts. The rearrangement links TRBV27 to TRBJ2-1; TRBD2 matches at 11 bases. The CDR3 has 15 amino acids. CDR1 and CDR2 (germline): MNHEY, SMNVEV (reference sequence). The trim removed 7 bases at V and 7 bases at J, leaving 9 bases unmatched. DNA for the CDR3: TGTGCCAGCACCTTAGCGGGAGGGCCGGAGAATGAGCAGTTCTTC. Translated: CASTLAGGPENEQFF.

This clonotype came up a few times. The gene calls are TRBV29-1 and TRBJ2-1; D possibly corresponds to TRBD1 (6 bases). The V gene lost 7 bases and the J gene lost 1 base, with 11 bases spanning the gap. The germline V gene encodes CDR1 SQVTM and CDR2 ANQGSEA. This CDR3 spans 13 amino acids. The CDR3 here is CSASTGSYNEQFF. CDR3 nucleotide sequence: TGCAGCGCCTCGACAGGTTCCTACAATGAGCAGTTCTTC.

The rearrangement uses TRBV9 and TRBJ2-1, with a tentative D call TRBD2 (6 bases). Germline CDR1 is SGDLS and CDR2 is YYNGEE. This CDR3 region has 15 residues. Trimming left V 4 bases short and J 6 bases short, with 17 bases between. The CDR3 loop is CASSPRIADVNEQFF. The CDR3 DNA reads TGTGCCAGCAGCCCCCGAATAGCGGATGTCAATGAGCAGTTCTTC.

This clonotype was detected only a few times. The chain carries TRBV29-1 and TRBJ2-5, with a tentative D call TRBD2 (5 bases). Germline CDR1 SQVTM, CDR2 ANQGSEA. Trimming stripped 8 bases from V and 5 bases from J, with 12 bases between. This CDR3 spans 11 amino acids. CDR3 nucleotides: TGCAGCTTCCGACCGGGGGAGACCCAGTACTTC. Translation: CSFRPGETQYF.

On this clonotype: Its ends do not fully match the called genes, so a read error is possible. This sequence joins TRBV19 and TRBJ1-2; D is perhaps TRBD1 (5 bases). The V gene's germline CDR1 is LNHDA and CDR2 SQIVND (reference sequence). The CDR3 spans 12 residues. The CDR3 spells CASSADSGRTLF. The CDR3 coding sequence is TGTGCCAGTAGCGCCGACTCGGGACGGACACTTTTC.

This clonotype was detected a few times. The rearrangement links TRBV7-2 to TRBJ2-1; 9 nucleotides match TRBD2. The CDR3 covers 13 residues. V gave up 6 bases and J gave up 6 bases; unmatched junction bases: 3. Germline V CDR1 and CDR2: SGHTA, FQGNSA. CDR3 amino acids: CASRFSGGNEQFF. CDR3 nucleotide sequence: TGTGCCAGCAGGTTTAGCGGGGGCAATGAGCAGTTCTTC.

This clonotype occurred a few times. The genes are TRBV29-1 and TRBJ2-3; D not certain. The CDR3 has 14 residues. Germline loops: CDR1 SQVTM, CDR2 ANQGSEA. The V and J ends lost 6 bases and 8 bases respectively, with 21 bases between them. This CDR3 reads CSVNGLEASLTQYF. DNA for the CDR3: TGCAGCGTAAACGGGCTTGAGGCCTCGCTTACGCAGTATTTT.

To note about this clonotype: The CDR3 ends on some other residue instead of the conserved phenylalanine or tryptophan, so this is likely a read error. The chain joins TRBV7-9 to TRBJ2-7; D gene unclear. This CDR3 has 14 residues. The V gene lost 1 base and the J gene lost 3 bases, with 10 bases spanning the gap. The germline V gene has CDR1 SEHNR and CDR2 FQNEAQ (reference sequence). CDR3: CASSLGAHNYEQYL. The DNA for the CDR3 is TGTGCCAGCAGCTTAGGGGCCCACAACTACGAGCAGTACTTA.

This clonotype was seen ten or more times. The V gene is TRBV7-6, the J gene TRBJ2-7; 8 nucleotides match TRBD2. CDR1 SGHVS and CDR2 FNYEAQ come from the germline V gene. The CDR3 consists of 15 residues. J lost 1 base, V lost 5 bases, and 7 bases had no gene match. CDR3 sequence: CASSGSGSKSYEQYF. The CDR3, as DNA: TGTGCCAGCAGCGGAAGCGGGAGTAAATCCTACGAGCAGTACTTC.

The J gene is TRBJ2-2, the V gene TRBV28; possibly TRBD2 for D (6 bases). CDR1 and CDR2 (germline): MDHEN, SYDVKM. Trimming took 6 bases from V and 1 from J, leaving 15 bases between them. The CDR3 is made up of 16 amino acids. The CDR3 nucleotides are TGTGCCAGCAGCACCGTCTGGCGGGGGAACACCGGGGAGCTGTTTTTT. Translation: CASSTVWRGNTGELFF.

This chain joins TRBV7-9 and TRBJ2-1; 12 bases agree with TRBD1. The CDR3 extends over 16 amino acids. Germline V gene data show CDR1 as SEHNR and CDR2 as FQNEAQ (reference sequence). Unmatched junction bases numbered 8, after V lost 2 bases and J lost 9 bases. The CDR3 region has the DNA TGTGCCAGCAGCTTAACCACCGGGACAGGGGGCGGTGAGCAGTTCTTC. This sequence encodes CASSLTTGTGGGEQFF.

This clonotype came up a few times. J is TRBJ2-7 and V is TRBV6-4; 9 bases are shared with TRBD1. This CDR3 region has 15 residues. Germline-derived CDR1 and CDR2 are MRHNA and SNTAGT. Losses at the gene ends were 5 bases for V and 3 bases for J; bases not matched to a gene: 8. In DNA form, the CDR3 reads TGTGCCAGCAGTATAACCGGGACAGGGTACTACGAGCAGTACTTC. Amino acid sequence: CASSITGTGYYEQYF.

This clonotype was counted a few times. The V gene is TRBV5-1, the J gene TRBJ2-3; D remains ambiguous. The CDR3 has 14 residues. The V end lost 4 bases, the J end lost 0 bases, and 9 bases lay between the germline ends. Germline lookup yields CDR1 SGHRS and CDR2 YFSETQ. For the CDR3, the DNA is TGCGCCAGCAGCACGGACGGGAGCACAGATACGCAGTATTTT. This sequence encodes CASSTDGSTDTQYF.

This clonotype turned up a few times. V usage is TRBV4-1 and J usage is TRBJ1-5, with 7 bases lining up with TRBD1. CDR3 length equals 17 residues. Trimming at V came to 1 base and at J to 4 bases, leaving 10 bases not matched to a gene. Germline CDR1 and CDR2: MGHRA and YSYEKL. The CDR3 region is CASSQGQGPRGNQPQHF. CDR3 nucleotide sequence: TGCGCCAGCAGCCAAGGACAGGGTCCCCGGGGGAATCAGCCCCAGCATTTT.

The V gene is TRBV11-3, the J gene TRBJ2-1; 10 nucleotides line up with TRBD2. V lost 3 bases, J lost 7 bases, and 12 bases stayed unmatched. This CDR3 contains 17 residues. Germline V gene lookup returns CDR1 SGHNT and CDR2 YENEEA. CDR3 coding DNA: TGTGCCAGCAGCTTCTCTAGCGGGAGTTTTCTCGGTAATGAGCAGTTCTTC. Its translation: CASSFSSGSFLGNEQFF.

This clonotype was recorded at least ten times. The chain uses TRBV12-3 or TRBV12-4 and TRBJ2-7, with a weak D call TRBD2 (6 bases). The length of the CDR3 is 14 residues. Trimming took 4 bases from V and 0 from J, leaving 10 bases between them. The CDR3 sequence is CASSSRDFSYEQYF. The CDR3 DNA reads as TGTGCCAGCAGTTCCCGGGACTTCTCCTACGAGCAGTACTTC.

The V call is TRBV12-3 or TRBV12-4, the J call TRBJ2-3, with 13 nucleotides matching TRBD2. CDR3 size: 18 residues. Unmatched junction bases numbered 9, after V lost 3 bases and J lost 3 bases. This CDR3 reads CASSFVTSGRAGTDTQYF. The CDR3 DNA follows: TGTGCCAGCAGTTTCGTCACTAGCGGGAGGGCTGGGACAGATACGCAGTATTTT.

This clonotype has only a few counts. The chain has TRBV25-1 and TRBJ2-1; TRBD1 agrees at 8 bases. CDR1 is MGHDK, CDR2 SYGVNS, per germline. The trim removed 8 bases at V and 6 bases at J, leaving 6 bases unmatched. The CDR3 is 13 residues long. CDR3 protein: CASGQGLGNEQFF. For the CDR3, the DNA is TGTGCCAGCGGACAGGGTTTAGGCAATGAGCAGTTCTTC.

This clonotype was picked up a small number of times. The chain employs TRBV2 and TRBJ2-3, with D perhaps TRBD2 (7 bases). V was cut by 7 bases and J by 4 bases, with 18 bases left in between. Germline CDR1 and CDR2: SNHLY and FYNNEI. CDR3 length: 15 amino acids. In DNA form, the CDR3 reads TGTGCCAGCATCCGAGTGGGGGGGCGCCCAGATACGCAGTATTTT. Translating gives CASIRVGGRPDTQYF.